What follows are 23 T cell receptor beta chains derived from one specimen sequenced in a study of technical replicates of blood from a few donors. Sequencing was performed with immunoSEQ multiplex PCR; in TCRdb, only in-frame clones are kept and a portion is missing. The table lists tens of thousands of clones, nearly 98% of them singletons. Sequencing was performed on T cells isolated from PBMCs. Receptor source: a human donor in good health.

CDR3 bases: TGTGCCTGGAGTCCTAACTACTCAGGGGCCCGGCCACCCCTCCACTTT. Amino acids: CAWSPNYSGARPPLHF. The V call is TRBV30, the J call TRBJ1-6; possibly TRBD1 for D (6 bases). CDR1 GTSNPN and CDR2 SVGIG come from the germline V gene (reference sequence). Trimming stripped 2 bases from V and 11 bases from J, with 22 bases between. This CDR3 has 16 amino acids.

The chain is built from TRBV9 and TRBJ1-3; 10 nucleotides align to TRBD1. This CDR3 has 17 residues. V dropped 3 bases and J dropped 2; count of bases not matched to a gene: 8. Germline lookup yields CDR1 SGDLS and CDR2 YYNGEE. CDR3 DNA sequence: TGTGCCAGCAGCGAGCGGACAGGGGGATTTGCTGGAAACACCATATATTTT. It encodes CASSERTGGFAGNTIYF.

V is TRBV2 and J is TRBJ1-2; D not certain. V gave up 8 bases and J gave up 7 bases, with 20 bases separating them. Germline CDR1 is SNHLY and CDR2 is FYNNEI. The CDR3 has 14 residues. The CDR3 here is CASSTGKVGGGYTF. CDR3 coding DNA: TGTGCCAGCTCAACCGGGAAGGTAGGCGGTGGCTACACCTTC.

This chain connects TRBV12-5 to TRBJ2-7; TRBD1 aligns across 7 bases. The J segment lost 5 bases and the V segment lost 5 bases, leaving 18 bases of the junction unmatched. Germline-derived CDR1 and CDR2 are LGHNT and FRNRAP. This CDR3 region has 17 residues. CDR3 sequence: CASGLYPRDSSRDEQYF. Here the CDR3 DNA reads TGTGCTAGTGGTCTATACCCTCGGGACAGCTCTCGGGACGAGCAGTACTTC.

This chain joins TRBV12-5 and TRBJ2-2, with D possibly TRBD1 on 5 matching bases. This CDR3 contains 18 residues. V was trimmed by 2 bases and J by 5 bases, leaving 21 bases between them. CDR1 and CDR2 (germline): LGHNT, FRNRAP. The CDR3 region has the DNA TGTGCTAGTGGTTTGCCTCCCTTTAGGGGTTTTTCAACCGGGGAGCTGTTTTTT. Amino acids: CASGLPPFRGFSTGELFF.

This chain uses TRBV14 with TRBJ2-2; maybe TRBD2 (6 bases). CDR1 and CDR2 from the germline V gene are SGHDN and FVKESK. The CDR3 consists of 16 residues. Trimming shortened V by 0 bases and J by 3 bases, and 11 bases separated the two germline ends. The CDR3 sequence is CASSQETLAYTGELFF. The CDR3 bases are TGTGCCAGCAGCCAAGAAACACTAGCATACACCGGGGAGCTGTTTTTT.

The rearrangement joins TRBV11-2 to TRBJ2-7; TRBD2 aligns across 10 bases. This CDR3 region has 15 residues. J lost 4 bases, V lost 3 bases, and 6 bases had no gene match. Germline CDR1 is SGHAT and CDR2 is FQNNGV. As DNA, the CDR3 is TGTGCCAGCAGCTTCCTAGCGGGAGTTTTGTACGAGCAGTACTTC. It specifies CASSFLAGVLYEQYF. Together with reference TRBV11-2 and TRBJ2-7, the CDR3 gives the full variable domain: EAGVAQSPRYKIIEKRQSVAFWCNPISGHATLYWYQQILGQGPKLLIQFQNNGVVDDSQLPKDRFSAERLKGVDSTLKIQPAKLEDSAVYLCASSFLAGVLYEQYFGPGTRLTVT.

The chain couples TRBV5-1 to TRBJ1-2; 9 bases align to TRBD1. Germline CDR1 is SGHRS and CDR2 is YFSETQ. The CDR3 sequence is 13 residues long. V was pared by 7 bases and J by 8 bases, with 9 bases of the junction left unmatched. The CDR3 DNA reads TGCGCCAGCGGCCAGGGACAGGGAGAGGGCTACACCTTC. Translation: CASGQGQGEGYTF.

This clone is a singleton in its sample. V gene TRBV6-5 combines with J gene TRBJ2-1; weak D call: TRBD1 (6 bases). The germline gives CDR1 MNHEY, CDR2 SVGAGI. This CDR3 has 13 residues. Trimming removed 8 bases from V and 8 bases from J, with 16 bases in between. The DNA for the CDR3 is TGTGCCAGCGGCTCAAGACAGGCCGATGAGCAGTTCTTC. This sequence encodes CASGSRQADEQFF.

The rearrangement joins TRBV15 to TRBJ1-1; maybe TRBD1 (6 bases). There are 15 residues in the CDR3. The V end lost 5 bases, the J end lost 4 bases, and 17 bases lay between the germline ends. Germline CDR1 reads LNHNV; CDR2 reads YYDKDF (reference sequence). The CDR3 is CATSRRQEAGTEAFF. CDR3 bases: TGTGCCACCAGCCGAAGACAGGAGGCTGGCACTGAAGCTTTCTTT.

V is TRBV5-6 and J is TRBJ2-2; TRBD2 is a possible D gene (6 bases). The V gene lost 5 bases and the J gene lost 6 bases, with 20 bases spanning the gap. Germline V lookup: CDR1 SGHDT, CDR2 YYEEEE. This CDR3 has 16 amino acids. In DNA, the CDR3 is TGTGCCAGCAGTTACCGGGACTCCGGAGCGGCCGGGGAGCTGTTTTTT. Translated: CASSYRDSGAAGELFF.

The CDR3 sequence is CASSLVQNQPQHF. The CDR3 DNA reads as TGTGCCAGCAGTTTAGTGCAGAATCAGCCCCAGCATTTT. This chain uses TRBV28 with TRBJ1-5, with no clear D. The CDR3 consists of 13 residues. CDR1 is MDHEN and CDR2 is SYDVKM in the germline V gene. With 2 bases removed from V and 4 bases from J, the gap between germline ends came to 6 bases. The full variable domain, with the rest looked up from reference TRBV28 and TRBJ1-5, is DVKVTQSSRYLVKRTGEKVFLECVQDMDHENMFWYRQDPGLGLRLIYFSYDVKMKEKGDIPEGYSVSREKKERFSLILESASTNQTSMYLCASSLVQNQPQHFGDGTRLSIL.

V gene TRBV9 combines with J gene TRBJ2-6; the D is unclear. The ends were cut back, 7 bases at V and 7 bases at J, with 6 bases in the middle. The CDR3 totals 11 residues. Germline CDR1 reads SGDLS; CDR2 reads YYNGEE. CDR3 nucleotide sequence: TGTGCCAGCTTGAGAGCCAACGTCCTGACTTTC. This sequence encodes CASLRANVLTF.

V is TRBV19 and J is TRBJ2-5; 9 bases agree with TRBD1. Germline CDR1 is LNHDA and CDR2 is SQIVND (reference sequence). The CDR3 loop spans 16 amino acids. The J segment lost 5 bases and the V segment lost 3 bases, leaving 10 bases of the junction unmatched. The CDR3 DNA is TGTGCCAGTAGTATGTACCCGGGACAGGGTTCGGAGACCCAGTACTTC. Its protein is CASSMYPGQGSETQYF.

The rearrangement joins TRBV5-4 to TRBJ2-1; 9 bases align to TRBD1. The J segment lost 8 bases and the V segment lost 6 bases, leaving 12 bases of the junction unmatched. This CDR3 comprises 15 residues. Germline CDR1 SGHNT, CDR2 YYREEE (reference sequence). CDR3 DNA: TGTGCCAGCAAGTTAGGACAGGGGAATGTCTATGAGCAGTTCTTC. Encoded protein: CASKLGQGNVYEQFF.

The chain joins TRBV4-1 to TRBJ2-1; 10 bases align to TRBD2. Trimming removed 4 bases from V and 9 bases from J; junction bases left unmatched: 12. The CDR3 spans 16 residues. Looked up from germline, CDR1 is MGHRA and CDR2 is YSYEKL. The CDR3, as DNA: TGCGCCAGCAGCCCCTCCGTGAGCGGGGGGGCCAGTGAGCAGTTCTTC. Residues: CASSPSVSGGASEQFF.

A note on this clone: The germline gene is not matched at one end of the junction; a read error may be the cause. This chain uses TRBV14 with TRBJ1-2, with no clear D. CDR1 is SGHDN, CDR2 FVKESK, per germline. CDR3 size: 15 residues. The CDR3 is CASSQERNSIALHAF. In DNA, the CDR3 is TGTGCCAGCAGCCAAGAACGGAATTCTATAGCCCTCCATGCCTTC.

The rearrangement uses TRBV4-2 and TRBJ2-1; a weak D match, TRBD2 (5 bases). This CDR3 is 14 amino acids long. The V end was cut by 5 bases, the J end by 4 bases, with 12 bases between. CDR1 is LGHNA, CDR2 YNFKEQ, per germline. CDR3 region: CASSGAVIYNEQFF. The CDR3 bases are TGTGCCAGCAGCGGAGCGGTGATATACAATGAGCAGTTCTTC.

This sequence joins TRBV11-2 and TRBJ1-2; 9 nucleotides match TRBD1. This CDR3 has 14 amino acids. Germline V lookup: CDR1 SGHAT, CDR2 FQNNGV. V lost 8 bases, J lost 2 bases, and 6 bases stayed unmatched. CDR3 sequence (DNA): TGTGCCAGCGATCCCGGACAGGGGAACTATGGCTACACCTTC. Its translation is CASDPGQGNYGYTF.

The J gene is TRBJ2-7, the V gene TRBV11-1; 7 bases are a match to TRBD1. The CDR3 runs to 16 residues. Germline loops: CDR1 SGHAT, CDR2 FQDESV (reference sequence). Trimming cost V 2 bases and J 2 bases; bases outside gene matches: 9. CDR3 residues: CASSLRPGTDPYEQYF. DNA for the CDR3: TGTGCCAGCAGCTTACGACCCGGGACAGATCCCTACGAGCAGTACTTC.

The gene calls are TRBV11-2 and TRBJ2-1; 9 bases match TRBD1. CDR1 and CDR2 from the germline V gene are SGHAT and FQNNGV. The V segment lost 0 bases and the J segment 8 bases; nucleotides outside the gene matches: 8. The CDR3 spans 16 residues. CDR3 sequence reads: CASSLDFRQGVYEQFF. DNA for the CDR3: TGTGCCAGCAGCTTAGATTTCCGACAGGGGGTCTATGAGCAGTTCTTC. The full variable domain, its missing parts supplied by reference TRBV11-2 and TRBJ2-1, is EAGVAQSPRYKIIEKRQSVAFWCNPISGHATLYWYQQILGQGPKLLIQFQNNGVVDDSQLPKDRFSAERLKGVDSTLKIQPAKLEDSAVYLCASSLDFRQGVYEQFFGPGTRLTVL.

This rearrangement joins TRBV6-5 to TRBJ2-5, with TRBD2 identical over 7 bases. The CDR3 contains 15 residues. Germline CDR1 MNHEY, CDR2 SVGAGI. Trimming at V came to 4 bases and at J to 5 bases, leaving 10 bases not matched to a gene. This CDR3 reads CASSSRRESGETQYF. In DNA form, the CDR3 reads TGTGCCAGCAGTTCGAGGCGGGAGTCTGGGGAGACCCAGTACTTC.

V usage is TRBV5-1 and J usage is TRBJ2-1; 7 bases fit TRBD2. The CDR3 contains 19 residues. V dropped 3 bases and J dropped 0; count of bases not matched to a gene: 15. Germline V lookup: CDR1 SGHRS, CDR2 YFSETQ. Here the CDR3 reads CASSSMGLLGGSSYNEQFF. The CDR3 bases are TGCGCCAGCAGCTCGATGGGACTATTAGGAGGGAGCTCCTACAATGAGCAGTTCTTC. Full variable domain (remainder filled in from reference TRBV5-1 and TRBJ2-1): KAGVTQTPRYLIKTRGQQVTLSCSPISGHRSVSWYQQTPGQGLQFLFEYFSETQRNKGNFPGRFSGRQFSNSRSEMNVSTLELGDSALYLCASSSMGLLGGSSYNEQFFGPGTRLTVL.